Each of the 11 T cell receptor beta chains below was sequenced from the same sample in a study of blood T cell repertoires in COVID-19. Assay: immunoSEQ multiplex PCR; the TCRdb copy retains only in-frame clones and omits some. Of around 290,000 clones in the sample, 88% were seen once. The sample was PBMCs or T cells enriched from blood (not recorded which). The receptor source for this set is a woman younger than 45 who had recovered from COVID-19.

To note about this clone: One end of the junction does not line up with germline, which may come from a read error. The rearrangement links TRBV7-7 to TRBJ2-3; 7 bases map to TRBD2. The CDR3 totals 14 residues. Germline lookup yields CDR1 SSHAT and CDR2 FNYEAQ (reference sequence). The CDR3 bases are TGTGCTAGCAGCTTGGGGGGGTTCACAGATACGCAGTATTTT. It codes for CASSLGGFTDTQYF. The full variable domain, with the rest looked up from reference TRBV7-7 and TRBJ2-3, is GAGVSQSPRYKVTKRGQDVTLRCDPISSHATLYWYQQALGQGPEFLTYFNYEAQPDKSGLPSDRFSAERPEGSISTLTIQRTEQRDSAMYRCASSLGGFTDTQYFGPGTRLTVL.

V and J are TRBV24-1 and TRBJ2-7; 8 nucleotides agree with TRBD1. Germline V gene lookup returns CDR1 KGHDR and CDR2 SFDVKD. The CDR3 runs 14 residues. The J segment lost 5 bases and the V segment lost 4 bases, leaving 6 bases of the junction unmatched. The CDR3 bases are TGTGCCACCAGTGAGTCAGGGGGCAGGAACGAGCAGTACTTC. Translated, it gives CATSESGGRNEQYF.

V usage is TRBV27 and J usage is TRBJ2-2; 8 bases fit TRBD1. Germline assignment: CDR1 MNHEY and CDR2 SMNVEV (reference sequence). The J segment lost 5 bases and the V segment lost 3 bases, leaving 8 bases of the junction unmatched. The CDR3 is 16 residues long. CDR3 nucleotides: TGTGCCAGCAGTTTTCTCTTACAGGGGGGAACCGGGGAGCTGTTTTTT. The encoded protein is CASSFLLQGGTGELFF.

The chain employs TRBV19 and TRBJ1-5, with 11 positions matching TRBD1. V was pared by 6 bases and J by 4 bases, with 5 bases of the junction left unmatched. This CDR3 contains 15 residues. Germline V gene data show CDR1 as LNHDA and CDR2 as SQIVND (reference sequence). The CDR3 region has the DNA TGTGCCAGTAGGATCCGGGACAGGGGGAATCAGCCCCAGCATTTT. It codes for CASRIRDRGNQPQHF.

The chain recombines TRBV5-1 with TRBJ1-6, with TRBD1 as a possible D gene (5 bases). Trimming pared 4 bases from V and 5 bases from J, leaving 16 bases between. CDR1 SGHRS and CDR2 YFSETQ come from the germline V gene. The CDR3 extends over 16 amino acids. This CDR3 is CASSPGEGSHNSPLHF. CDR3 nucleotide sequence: TGCGCCAGCAGCCCCGGGGAGGGGTCTCATAATTCACCCCTCCACTTT. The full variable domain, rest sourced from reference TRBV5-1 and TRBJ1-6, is KAGVTQTPRYLIKTRGQQVTLSCSPISGHRSVSWYQQTPGQGLQFLFEYFSETQRNKGNFPGRFSGRQFSNSRSEMNVSTLELGDSALYLCASSPGEGSHNSPLHFGNGTRLTVT.

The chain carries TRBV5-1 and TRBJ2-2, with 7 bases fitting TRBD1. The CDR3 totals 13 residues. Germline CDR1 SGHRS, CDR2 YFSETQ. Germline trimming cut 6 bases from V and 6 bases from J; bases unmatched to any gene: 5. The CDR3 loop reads CASTGGEAGELFF. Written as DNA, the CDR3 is TGCGCCAGCACAGGGGGTGAGGCCGGGGAGCTGTTTTTT.

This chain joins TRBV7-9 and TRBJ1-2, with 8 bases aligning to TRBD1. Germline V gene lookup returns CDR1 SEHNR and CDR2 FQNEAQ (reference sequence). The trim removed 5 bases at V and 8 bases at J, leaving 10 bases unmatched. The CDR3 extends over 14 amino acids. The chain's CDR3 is CASSPHYRGVGYTF. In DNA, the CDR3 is TGTGCCAGCAGCCCACATTACAGGGGGGTAGGCTACACCTTC. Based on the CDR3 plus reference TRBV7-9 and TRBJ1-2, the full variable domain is DTGVSQNPRHKITKRGQNVTFRCDPISEHNRLYWYRQTLGQGPEFLTYFQNEAQLEKSRLLSDRFSAERPKGSFSTLEIQRTEQGDSAMYLCASSPHYRGVGYTFGSGTRLTVV.

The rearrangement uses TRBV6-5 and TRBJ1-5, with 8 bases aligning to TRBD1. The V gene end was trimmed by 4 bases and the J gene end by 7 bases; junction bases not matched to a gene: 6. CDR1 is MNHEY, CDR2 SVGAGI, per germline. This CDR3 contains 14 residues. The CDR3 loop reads CASSWAGGDQPQHF. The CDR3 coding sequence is TGTGCCAGCAGTTGGGCAGGGGGCGACCAGCCCCAGCATTTT.

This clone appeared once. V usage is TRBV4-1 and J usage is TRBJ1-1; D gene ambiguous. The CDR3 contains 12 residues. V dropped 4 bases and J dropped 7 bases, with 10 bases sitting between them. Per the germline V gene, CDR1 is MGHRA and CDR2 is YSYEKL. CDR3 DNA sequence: TGCGCCAGCAGCCTTGGGGAGAGTGAAGCTTTCTTT. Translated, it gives CASSLGESEAFF.

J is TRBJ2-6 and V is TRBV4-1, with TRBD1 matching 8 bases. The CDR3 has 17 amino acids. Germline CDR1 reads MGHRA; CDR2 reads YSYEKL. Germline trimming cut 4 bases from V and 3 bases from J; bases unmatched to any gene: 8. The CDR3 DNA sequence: TGCGCCAGCAGCCTAAGGACAGGGCTGGATGGGGCCAACGTCCTGACTTTC. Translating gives CASSLRTGLDGANVLTF.

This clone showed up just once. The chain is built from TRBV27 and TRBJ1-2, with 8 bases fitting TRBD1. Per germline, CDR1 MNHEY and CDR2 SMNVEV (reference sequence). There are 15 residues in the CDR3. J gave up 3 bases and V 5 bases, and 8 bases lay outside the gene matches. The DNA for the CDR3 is TGTGCCAGCAGTCTCCGGACAGGGAGGGACTATGGCTACACCTTC. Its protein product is CASSLRTGRDYGYTF.